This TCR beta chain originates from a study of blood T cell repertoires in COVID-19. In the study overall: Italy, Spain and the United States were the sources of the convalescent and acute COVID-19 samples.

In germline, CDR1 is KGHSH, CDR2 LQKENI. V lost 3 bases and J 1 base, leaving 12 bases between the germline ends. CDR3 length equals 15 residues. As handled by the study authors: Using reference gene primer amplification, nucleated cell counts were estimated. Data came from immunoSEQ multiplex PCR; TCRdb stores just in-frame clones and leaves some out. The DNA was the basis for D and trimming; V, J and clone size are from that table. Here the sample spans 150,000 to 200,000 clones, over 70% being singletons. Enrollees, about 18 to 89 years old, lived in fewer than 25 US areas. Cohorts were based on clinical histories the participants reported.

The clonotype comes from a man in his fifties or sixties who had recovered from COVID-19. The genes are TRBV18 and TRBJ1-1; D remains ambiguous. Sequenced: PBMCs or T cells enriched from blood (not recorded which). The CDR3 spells CASSPSNNRNTEAFF. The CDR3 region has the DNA TGTGCCAGCTCACCCTCAAATAACAGGAACACTGAAGCTTTCTTT.